This T cell receptor (beta chain) was observed in a study of T cells in women clearing cervical HPV infection. At the level of the study: Controls were women whose single incident HPV16 infection cleared within 12 months without precancer or cancer. Case blood drawn at lesion detection; control blood after infection cleared.

Some clones are missing from TCRdb's copy, which holds only in-frame ones; the method was immunoSEQ multiplex PCR. The sample includes some 30,000 clones. Findings and limits, study-wide: Richness plus V gene abundances separated cases from controls with AUC 0.65 to 0.85.

On this clone itself: Its antigen remains unknown.

The sequenced material came from blood buffy coat. The TCR originated in a woman aged 18 to 75 with a cervical HPV16 infection that either progressed to CIN3+ or cleared (not recorded which).

The CDR3 reads CASSPDRGQYSPLHF. The DNA read from the CDR3 is TGTGCCAGCAGCCCCGACAGGGGCCAATATTCACCC. The chain joins TRBV5-5 to TRBJ1-6, with 8 bases aligning to TRBD1. The read gets to within 3 residues of the CDR3 end, and the germline J gene fills in the rest. The length of the CDR3 is 15 residues. Trimming took 4 bases from V and 8 from J; bases not matched to a gene: 8. Germline V gene sequence: CDR1 SGHKS, CDR2 YYEKEE (reference sequence).